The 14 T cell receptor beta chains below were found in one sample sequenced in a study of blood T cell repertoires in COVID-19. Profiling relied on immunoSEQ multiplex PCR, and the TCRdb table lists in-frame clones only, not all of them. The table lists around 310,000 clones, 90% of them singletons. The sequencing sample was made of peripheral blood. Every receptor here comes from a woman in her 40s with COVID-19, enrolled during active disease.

CDR3 region: CASRPLTGIPSPLHF. The CDR3 nucleotides are TGTGCCAGCAGGCCCTTGACAGGGATTCCGTCACCCCTCCACTTT. V is TRBV6-5 and J is TRBJ1-6; 7 bases align to TRBD1. CDR1 MNHEY and CDR2 SVGAGI come from the germline V gene. Germline trimming cut 6 bases from V and 10 bases from J; bases unmatched to any gene: 12. The CDR3 is 15 residues long.

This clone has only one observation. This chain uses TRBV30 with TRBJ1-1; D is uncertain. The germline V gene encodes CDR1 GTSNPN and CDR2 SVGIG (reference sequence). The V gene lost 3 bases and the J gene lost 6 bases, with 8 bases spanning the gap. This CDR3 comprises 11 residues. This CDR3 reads CAWSLEPEAFF. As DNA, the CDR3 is TGTGCCTGGAGCCTCGAGCCTGAAGCTTTCTTT.

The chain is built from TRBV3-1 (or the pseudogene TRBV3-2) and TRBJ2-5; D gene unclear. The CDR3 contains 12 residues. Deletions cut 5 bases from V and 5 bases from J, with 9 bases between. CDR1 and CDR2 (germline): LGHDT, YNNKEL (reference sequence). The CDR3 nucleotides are TGTGCCAGCAGCTTTCCTTTTGAGACCCAGTACTTC. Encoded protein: CASSFPFETQYF.

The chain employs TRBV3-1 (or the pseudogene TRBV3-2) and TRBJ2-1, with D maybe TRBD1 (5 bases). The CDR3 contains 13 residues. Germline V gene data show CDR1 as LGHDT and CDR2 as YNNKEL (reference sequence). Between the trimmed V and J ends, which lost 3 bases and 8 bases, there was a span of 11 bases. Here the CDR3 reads CASSQGPFDEQFF. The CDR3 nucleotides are TGTGCCAGCAGCCAGGGGCCTTTCGATGAGCAGTTCTTC.

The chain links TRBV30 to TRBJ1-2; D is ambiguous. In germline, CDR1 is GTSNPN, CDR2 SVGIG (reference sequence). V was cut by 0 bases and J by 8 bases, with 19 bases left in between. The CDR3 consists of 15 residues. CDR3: CAWSVPPGSQKGYTF. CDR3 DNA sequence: TGTGCCTGGAGTGTTCCCCCGGGATCCCAGAAGGGCTACACCTTC.

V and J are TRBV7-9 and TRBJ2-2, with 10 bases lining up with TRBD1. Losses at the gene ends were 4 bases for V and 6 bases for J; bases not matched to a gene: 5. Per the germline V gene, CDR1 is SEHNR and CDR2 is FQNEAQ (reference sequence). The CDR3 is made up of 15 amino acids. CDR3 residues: CASSSGTGASGELFF. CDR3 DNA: TGTGCCAGCAGCTCAGGGACAGGGGCATCCGGGGAGCTGTTTTTT.

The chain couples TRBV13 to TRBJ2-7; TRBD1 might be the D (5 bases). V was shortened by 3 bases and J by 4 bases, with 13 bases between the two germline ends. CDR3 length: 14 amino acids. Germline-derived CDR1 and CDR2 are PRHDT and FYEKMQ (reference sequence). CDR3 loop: CASSFGAGTYEQYF. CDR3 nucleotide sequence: TGTGCCAGCAGCTTTGGGGCAGGCACGTACGAGCAGTACTTC. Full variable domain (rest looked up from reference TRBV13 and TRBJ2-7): AAGVIQSPRHLIKEKRETATLKCYPIPRHDTVYWYQQGPGQDPQFLISFYEKMQSDKGSIPDRFSAQQFSDYHSELNMSSLELGDSALYFCASSFGAGTYEQYFGPGTRLTVT.

CDR3 bases: TGCGCCAGCAGCTGGGGGGAGGGACTCCACAATGAGCAGTTCTTC. Protein product: CASSWGEGLHNEQFF. The chain is built from TRBV5-1 and TRBJ2-1; TRBD2 aligns across 7 bases. Germline CDR1 reads SGHRS; CDR2 reads YFSETQ. The CDR3 loop spans 15 amino acids. V lost 3 bases, J lost 5 bases, and 8 bases stayed unmatched.

The CDR3 region has the DNA TGCAGCGTTGCCCAAAGCGGCGAGCAGTACTTC. This gives the protein CSVAQSGEQYF. The chain joins TRBV29-1 to TRBJ2-7, with D maybe TRBD2 (5 bases). V gave up 4 bases and J gave up 6 bases, with 10 bases separating them. Germline CDR1 SQVTM, CDR2 ANQGSEA. CDR3 size: 11 residues.

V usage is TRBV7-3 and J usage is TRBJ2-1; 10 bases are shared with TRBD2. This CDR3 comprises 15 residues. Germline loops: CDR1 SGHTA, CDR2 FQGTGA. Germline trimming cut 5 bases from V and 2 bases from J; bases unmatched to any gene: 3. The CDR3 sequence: CASSPTSGTYNEQFF. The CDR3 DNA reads TGTGCCAGCAGCCCTACTAGCGGGACCTACAATGAGCAGTTCTTC.

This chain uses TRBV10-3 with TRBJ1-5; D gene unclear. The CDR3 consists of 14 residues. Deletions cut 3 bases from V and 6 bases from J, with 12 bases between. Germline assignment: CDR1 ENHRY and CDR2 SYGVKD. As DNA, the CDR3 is TGTGCCATCAGTGACGGGCGGGAGGGTCAGCCCCAGCATTTT. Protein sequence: CAISDGREGQPQHF.

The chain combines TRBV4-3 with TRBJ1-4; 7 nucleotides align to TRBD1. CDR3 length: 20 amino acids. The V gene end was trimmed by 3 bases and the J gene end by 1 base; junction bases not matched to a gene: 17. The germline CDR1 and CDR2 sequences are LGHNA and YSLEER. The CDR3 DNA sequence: TGCGCCAGCAGCCAGGCGCCCACCACAGGGGTATTTTTAACTAATGAAAAACTGTTTTTT. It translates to CASSQAPTTGVFLTNEKLFF.

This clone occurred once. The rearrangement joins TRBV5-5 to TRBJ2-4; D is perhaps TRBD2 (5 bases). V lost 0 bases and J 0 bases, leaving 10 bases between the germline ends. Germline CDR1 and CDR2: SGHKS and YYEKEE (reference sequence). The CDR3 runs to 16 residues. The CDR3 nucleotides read TGTGCCAGCAGCTTGGGTCCAGGACTAGCCAAAAACATTCAGTACTTC. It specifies CASSLGPGLAKNIQYF.

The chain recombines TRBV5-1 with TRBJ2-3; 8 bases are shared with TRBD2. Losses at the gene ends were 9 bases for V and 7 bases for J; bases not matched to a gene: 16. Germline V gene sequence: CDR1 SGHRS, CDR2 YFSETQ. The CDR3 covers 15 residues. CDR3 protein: CATRSAGTSHNTQYF. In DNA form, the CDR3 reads TGCGCCACCAGAAGTGCCGGGACTAGTCATAATACGCAGTATTTT.